These T cell receptor beta chains were read from a single sample in a study of blood T cell repertoires in COVID-19. TCRdb keeps only in-frame clones here, not all; method: immunoSEQ multiplex PCR. The sample lists roughly 190,000 clones, approximately 79% seen once, with 5.2% in the top ten. The specimen sequenced was PBMCs or T cells enriched from blood (not recorded which). Source of these receptors: a woman in her sixties with acute COVID-19. Each CDR3 is given with its conserved first and last residue. Each record gives: clone size, V gene, D gene, J gene, CDR3 DNA, CDR3 protein. A D gene is named only where the DNA matches it firmly. Only some rows state a clone size, as once, few, many or a class for expanded clones.

abundance: .
v_gene: TRBV18
d_gene: TRBD1
j_gene: TRBJ1-1
CDR3nt: TGTGCCAGCTCCCTAGAACAGGGGAAGAACACTGAAGCTTTCTTT
CDR3aa: CASSLEQGKNTEAFF

abundance: few
v_gene: TRBV19
d_gene: TRBD2
j_gene: TRBJ2-1
CDR3nt: TGTGCCAGCAAACCGGGACTAGCCTTAGATGAGCAGTTCTTC
CDR3aa: CASKPGLALDEQFF

abundance: few
v_gene: TRBV7-8
d_gene: TRBD2
j_gene: TRBJ2-1
CDR3nt: TGTGCCAGCAGCCGTAGCGGGGGGGCGATAAATGAGCAGTTCTTC
CDR3aa: CASSRSGGAINEQFF

abundance: once
v_gene: TRBV11-2
d_gene: .
j_gene: TRBJ1-1
CDR3nt: TGTGCCAGCAGCCTGAGGAGCACTGAAGCTTTCTTT
CDR3aa: CASSLRSTEAFF

abundance: few
v_gene: TRBV19
d_gene: TRBD1
j_gene: TRBJ2-5
CDR3nt: TGTGCCAGTAGTATCAGGGGGCGGCTTGAAGAGACCCAGTACTTC
CDR3aa: CASSIRGRLEETQYF

abundance: .
v_gene: TRBV28
d_gene: TRBD1
j_gene: TRBJ1-2
CDR3nt: TGTGCCAGGGGGACAGGCAACTATGGCTACACCTTC
CDR3aa: CARGTGNYGYTF

abundance: .
v_gene: TRBV18
d_gene: .
j_gene: TRBJ1-2
CDR3nt: TGTGCCAGCTCACCCTCCGGGGGGGGTAGGAGCTATGGCTACACCTTC
CDR3aa: CASSPSGGGRSYGYTF

abundance: .
v_gene: TRBV3-1/TRBV3-2
d_gene: TRBD2
j_gene: TRBJ2-1
CDR3nt: TGTGCCAGCAGCCGAGCGGGGGGGCCTGGCAATGAGCAGTTCTTC
CDR3aa: CASSRAGGPGNEQFF

abundance: .
v_gene: TRBV6-5
d_gene: TRBD1
j_gene: TRBJ2-2
CDR3nt: TGTGCCAGCAGTTACGGGGACAGGATTATCGGGGAGCTGTTTTTT
CDR3aa: CASSYGDRIIGELFF

abundance: few
v_gene: TRBV19
d_gene: TRBD1
j_gene: TRBJ2-5
CDR3nt: TGTGCCAGTAGTCTTCGCCGTAACCTCAGGGGGCCCCTACAAGAGACCCAGTACTTC
CDR3aa: CASSLRRNLRGPLQETQYF

abundance: .
v_gene: TRBV28
d_gene: .
j_gene: TRBJ1-1
CDR3nt: TGTGCCAGCAGTGCCCCGGGGACTGGGAACACTGAAGCTTTCTTT
CDR3aa: CASSAPGTGNTEAFF

abundance: .
v_gene: TRBV30
d_gene: .
j_gene: TRBJ2-7
CDR3nt: TGTGCCTGGTCCCGGTACGAGCAGTACTTC
CDR3aa: CAWSRYEQYF

abundance: .
v_gene: TRBV7-9
d_gene: .
j_gene: TRBJ1-1
CDR3nt: TGTGCCAGCACTACAACACCAGGGAACACTGAAGCTTTCTTT
CDR3aa: CASTTTPGNTEAFF

abundance: few
v_gene: TRBV6-6
d_gene: .
j_gene: TRBJ1-5
CDR3nt: TGTGCCAGCAGTTACGTGGGGGCTAGCAATCAGCCCCAGCATTTT
CDR3aa: CASSYVGASNQPQHF

abundance: .
v_gene: TRBV7-9
d_gene: TRBD2
j_gene: TRBJ2-3
CDR3nt: TGTGCCAGCAGCCTGAGACTAGCGGGAGGGGTACATACGCAGTATTTT
CDR3aa: CASSLRLAGGVHTQYF

abundance: .
v_gene: TRBV4-1
d_gene: .
j_gene: TRBJ1-1
CDR3nt: TGCGCCAGCAGCCCAGGGGCTATGAACACTGAAGCTTTCTTT
CDR3aa: CASSPGAMNTEAFF

abundance: .
v_gene: TRBV7-7
d_gene: TRBD2
j_gene: TRBJ2-3
CDR3nt: TGTGCCAGCAGCTTAAGGCCGGGACTAGCGTTCACAGATACGCAGTATTTT
CDR3aa: CASSLRPGLAFTDTQYF

abundance: .
v_gene: TRBV12-5
d_gene: TRBD1
j_gene: TRBJ1-2
CDR3nt: TGTGCTAGTGGTTCCCCCCCAGGACAGGGCTCTCTCCGATATGGCTACACCTTC
CDR3aa: CASGSPPGQGSLRYGYTF

abundance: .
v_gene: TRBV28
d_gene: .
j_gene: TRBJ2-4
CDR3nt: TGTGCCACCTTCCCCCAGGCCAAAAACATTCAGTACTTC
CDR3aa: CATFPQAKNIQYF

abundance: .
v_gene: TRBV4-2
d_gene: TRBD2
j_gene: TRBJ2-4
CDR3nt: TGTGCCAGCAGCCAGGATCTAGGGACTAACAAAAACATTCAGTACTTC
CDR3aa: CASSQDLGTNKNIQYF

abundance: .
v_gene: TRBV6-5
d_gene: .
j_gene: TRBJ1-4
CDR3nt: TGTGCCAGCAGTTATTCAGGGAGGGGAGATGAAAAACTGTTTTTT
CDR3aa: CASSYSGRGDEKLFF

abundance: .
v_gene: TRBV11-2
d_gene: TRBD1
j_gene: TRBJ1-2
CDR3nt: TGTGCCAGCAGCCGCGACAGGGGAGGAGGCTACACCTTC
CDR3aa: CASSRDRGGGYTF

abundance: .
v_gene: TRBV27
d_gene: TRBD2
j_gene: TRBJ2-3
CDR3nt: TGTGCCAGCAGTTTAATAGATACTAGCGGGGGGGCGGGTGATACGCAGTATTTT
CDR3aa: CASSLIDTSGGAGDTQYF

abundance: .
v_gene: TRBV15
d_gene: .
j_gene: TRBJ1-2
CDR3nt: TGTGCCACCAGCAGAGATCCGGGGAACTATGGCTACACCTTC
CDR3aa: CATSRDPGNYGYTF

abundance: .
v_gene: TRBV9
d_gene: TRBD2
j_gene: TRBJ2-1
CDR3nt: TGTGCCAGCAGCGGTTCACTAGCGGGATCCTCCTACAATGAGCAGTTCTTC
CDR3aa: CASSGSLAGSSYNEQFF

abundance: few
v_gene: TRBV3-1/TRBV3-2
d_gene: .
j_gene: TRBJ2-1
CDR3nt: TGTGCCAGCAGCCAAAGTAGGCGGGGTGAGCAGTTCTTC
CDR3aa: CASSQSRRGEQFF

abundance: .
v_gene: TRBV5-4
d_gene: .
j_gene: TRBJ1-2
CDR3nt: TGTGCCAGCAGCTTGGCAAATTTAGAGAACTATGGCTACACCTTC
CDR3aa: CASSLANLENYGYTF

abundance: few
v_gene: TRBV28
d_gene: TRBD2
j_gene: TRBJ2-1
CDR3nt: TGTGCCAGCAGTTTCCGATTCCCTAGCGGGGGAACTGAGCAGTTCTTC
CDR3aa: CASSFRFPSGGTEQFF

abundance: .
v_gene: TRBV6-6
d_gene: .
j_gene: TRBJ1-2
CDR3nt: TGTGCCTCGGGAACGGATAACTATGGCTACACCTTC
CDR3aa: CASGTDNYGYTF

abundance: .
v_gene: TRBV5-1
d_gene: .
j_gene: TRBJ1-2
CDR3nt: TGCGCCAGCAGCATGTCCGGGACTCGGAATGGCTACACCTTC
CDR3aa: CASSMSGTRNGYTF

abundance: .
v_gene: TRBV7-9
d_gene: .
j_gene: TRBJ1-1
CDR3nt: TGTGCCAGCAGCTTAGTCGGGGAACCGGGGGAGAGTGAAGCTTTCTTT
CDR3aa: CASSLVGEPGESEAFF

abundance: .
v_gene: TRBV28
d_gene: .
j_gene: TRBJ2-7
CDR3nt: TGTGCCAGCACCTCTAGAGGGGGGGGCGAGCAGTACTTC
CDR3aa: CASTSRGGGEQYF

abundance: few
v_gene: TRBV5-1
d_gene: .
j_gene: TRBJ1-1
CDR3nt: TGCGCCAGCAGCCCCCAGGGGATTGAAGCTTTCTTT
CDR3aa: CASSPQGIEAFF

abundance: .
v_gene: TRBV10-1
d_gene: TRBD2
j_gene: TRBJ2-7
CDR3nt: TGCGCCAGCAGCTCCGGCGGGAGTGGGACCTACGAGCAGTACTTC
CDR3aa: CASSSGGSGTYEQYF

abundance: once
v_gene: TRBV5-1
d_gene: TRBD2
j_gene: TRBJ2-1
CDR3nt: TGCGCCAGCAGCCCGGGCGGGACTAGCGTCAATGAGCAGTTCTTC
CDR3aa: CASSPGGTSVNEQFF

abundance: .
v_gene: TRBV6-2/TRBV6-3
d_gene: .
j_gene: TRBJ1-5
CDR3nt: TGTGCCAGCAGTTACTCGAGAGGCAGGGGTGACAATCAGCCCCAGCATTTT
CDR3aa: CASSYSRGRGDNQPQHF

abundance: once
v_gene: TRBV7-8
d_gene: .
j_gene: TRBJ2-5
CDR3nt: TGTGCCAGCAGCGGGGGGACCACCCAAGAGACCCAGTACTTC
CDR3aa: CASSGGTTQETQYF

abundance: .
v_gene: TRBV6-1
d_gene: .
j_gene: TRBJ1-1
CDR3nt: TGTGCCAGCAGTGAAACATCTGTACAGTCTGAAGCTTTCTTT
CDR3aa: CASSETSVQSEAFF

abundance: .
v_gene: TRBV7-2
d_gene: TRBD1
j_gene: TRBJ2-1
CDR3nt: TGTGCCAGCAGCCGTAACTATGGACAGGGGAATGAGCAGTTCTTC
CDR3aa: CASSRNYGQGNEQFF

abundance: .
v_gene: TRBV6-5
d_gene: .
j_gene: TRBJ1-2
CDR3nt: TGTGCCATCGGTCTTAACTATGGCTACACCTTC
CDR3aa: CAIGLNYGYTF

abundance: .
v_gene: TRBV4-3
d_gene: TRBD2
j_gene: TRBJ2-3
CDR3nt: TGCGCCAGCAGCCAAGTTATCAGCGGGGGAGGCCCAGATACGCAGTATTTT
CDR3aa: CASSQVISGGGPDTQYF

abundance: .
v_gene: TRBV29-1
d_gene: .
j_gene: TRBJ2-1
CDR3nt: TGCAGCGCTAAGACTAACAATGAGCAGTTCTTC
CDR3aa: CSAKTNNEQFF

abundance: .
v_gene: TRBV7-9
d_gene: TRBD1
j_gene: TRBJ2-7
CDR3nt: TGTGCCAGCAGCTCCCAGGGGGTTTCGTCCTACGAGCAGTACTTC
CDR3aa: CASSSQGVSSYEQYF

abundance: .
v_gene: TRBV5-1
d_gene: TRBD1
j_gene: TRBJ1-2
CDR3nt: TGCGCCAGCAGCGAAGGGACAGGGAACTATGGCTACACCTTC
CDR3aa: CASSEGTGNYGYTF

abundance: .
v_gene: TRBV19
d_gene: .
j_gene: TRBJ1-4
CDR3nt: TGTGCCACCGGGGCAACTAATGAAAAACTGTTTTTT
CDR3aa: CATGATNEKLFF

abundance: .
v_gene: TRBV4-1
d_gene: TRBD2
j_gene: TRBJ2-3
CDR3nt: TGCGCCAGCAGCCCGAGACTAGCGGTTGCAGATACGCAGTATTTT
CDR3aa: CASSPRLAVADTQYF

abundance: .
v_gene: TRBV2
d_gene: .
j_gene: TRBJ1-2
CDR3nt: TGTGCCAGCAACCAGCGGGATAACTATGGCTACACCTTC
CDR3aa: CASNQRDNYGYTF

abundance: .
v_gene: TRBV9
d_gene: TRBD1
j_gene: TRBJ1-1
CDR3nt: TGTGCCAGCACGCGCGGTAGCCGCCAAAAGGAGACAGGGGCTTTCTTT
CDR3aa: CASTRGSRQKETGAFF

abundance: .
v_gene: TRBV19
d_gene: .
j_gene: TRBJ2-1
CDR3nt: TGTGCCAGTAGTATAAAAAGTCGGGTAGCGAGGAATGAGCAGTTCTTC
CDR3aa: CASSIKSRVARNEQFF

abundance: .
v_gene: TRBV4-2
d_gene: .
j_gene: TRBJ2-7
CDR3nt: TGTGCCAGCAGCCCCGGTAGCGGAGGCTACGAGCAGTACTTC
CDR3aa: CASSPGSGGYEQYF

abundance: once
v_gene: TRBV7-2
d_gene: TRBD2
j_gene: TRBJ2-1
CDR3nt: TGTGCCAGCAGCTTAGGCGGGGGGGCCCACAATGAGCAGTTCTTC
CDR3aa: CASSLGGGAHNEQFF

abundance: .
v_gene: TRBV21-1
d_gene: .
j_gene: TRBJ1-5
CDR3nt: TGTGCCAGCAGGTATCATAGACGGGACAGGGGAAGCAATCAGCCCCAGCATTTT
CDR3aa: CASRYHRRDRGSNQPQHF

abundance: .
v_gene: TRBV3-1/TRBV3-2
d_gene: TRBD1
j_gene: TRBJ1-2
CDR3nt: TGTGCCAGCAGCCAAGATTCGGGACAGGAGTATGGCTACACCTTC
CDR3aa: CASSQDSGQEYGYTF

abundance: .
v_gene: TRBV9
d_gene: TRBD2
j_gene: TRBJ2-2
CDR3nt: TGTGCCAGCAGCTTTACTAGCGGATCGAACACCGGGGAGCTGTTTTTT
CDR3aa: CASSFTSGSNTGELFF

abundance: .
v_gene: TRBV7-2
d_gene: .
j_gene: TRBJ1-1
CDR3nt: TGTGCCAGCACCGACCGGACCCAGGGGACTGAAGCTTTCTTT
CDR3aa: CASTDRTQGTEAFF

abundance: .
v_gene: TRBV9
d_gene: .
j_gene: TRBJ2-3
CDR3nt: TGTGCCAGCAGCGTAGGCAACGGGGGGCAAGATACGCAGTATTTT
CDR3aa: CASSVGNGGQDTQYF

abundance: .
v_gene: TRBV29-1
d_gene: TRBD2
j_gene: TRBJ2-1
CDR3nt: TGCAGCGTCCGGACTAGGATGCGGGTTGGGGATGCGCCTGAGCAGTTCTTC
CDR3aa: CSVRTRMRVGDAPEQFF

abundance: .
v_gene: TRBV7-6
d_gene: TRBD1
j_gene: TRBJ1-1
CDR3nt: TGTGCCAGCAGCTTAGGATCTTCAGGGGGCTTGATGAACACTGAAGCTTTCTTT
CDR3aa: CASSLGSSGGLMNTEAFF